This T cell receptor beta chain comes out of a study of blood T cell repertoires in COVID-19. Some clones are missing from TCRdb's copy, which holds only in-frame ones; the method was immunoSEQ multiplex PCR. The sample holds 140,000 to 150,000 clones, 75% to 90% seen once. V lost 4 bases to trimming and J lost 1 base, with 5 bases between them. The CDR3 loop spans 12 amino acids. CDR1 and CDR2 from the germline V gene are ENHRY and SYGVKD. The J gene is TRBJ2-7, the V gene TRBV10-3; weak D call: TRBD2 (5 bases). Sequencing was performed on peripheral blood. This receptor was taken from a man between 65 and 79 years old who had recovered from COVID-19. CDR3 in amino acids: CAISGTSYEQYF. CDR3 nucleotides: TGTGCCATCAGTGGGACTTCCTACGAGCAGTACTTC.